This T cell receptor (beta chain) was obtained from a study of Ad26.COV2.S vaccination and SARS-CoV-2 variants. Study-wide findings and caveats: People who got the vaccine had more spike-specific TCR breadth than people who got placebo.

Sequencing used immunoSEQ multiplex PCR; TCRdb keeps in-frame clones, though not all of them. The repertoire consists of 430,000 or so clones, with 80% to 95% occurring once and the leading ten covering over 9%. Noted treatment: about 20 received Ad26.COV2.S at low or high dose, single or two shots; about 5 received placebo; per-sample allocation not given. Samples came from day 63 after the first vaccine or placebo injection. Donor was an adult aged 18-55 years in Boston. Concerning this clone: Its specificity is unknown.

V lost 5 bases and J 4 bases, leaving 15 bases between the germline ends. Germline V gene sequence: CDR1 MDHEN, CDR2 SYDVKM. The CDR3 extends over 15 amino acids. The source was peripheral blood, collected in a trial of Ad26.COV2.S vaccine versus placebo. This TCR came from a person aged 18-65 years who received the Ad26.COV2.S COVID-19 vaccine or a placebo. This rearrangement joins TRBV28 to TRBJ1-3, with a possible D match to TRBD1 (5 bases). Here the CDR3 reads CASSPLGGLGNTIYF. Written as DNA, the CDR3 is TGTGCCAGCAGTCCCCTGGGGGGGTTGGGAAACACCATATATTTT.